Listed here is a single T cell receptor (beta chain). This record belongs to a study of blood T cell repertoires in COVID-19. The data were produced by immunoSEQ multiplex PCR, yet TCRdb's version contains in-frame clones alone and is incomplete. This sample has approximately 74,000 clones, with roughly 84% found just once. V was trimmed by 6 bases and J by 4 bases, leaving 16 bases between them. This CDR3 has 15 residues. The germline gives CDR1 MNHEY, CDR2 SVGAGI. The receptor was isolated from a man older than 75 with active or convalescent COVID-19. The specimen sequenced was peripheral blood. This chain joins TRBV6-5 and TRBJ2-1; TRBD1 might be the D (6 bases). The CDR3 loop reads CASRLHQGLYNEQFF. The CDR3 DNA reads TGTGCCAGCAGACTACATCAGGGGCTATACAATGAGCAGTTCTTC.